What follows is one T cell receptor beta chain and its context. The antigen it recognizes is unknown. No base quality information exists; no much larger clone differs at one position. Trimming leaves V shorter by 10 bases and J shorter by 4 bases, with the junction holding 9 bases beyond the gene matches. The CDR1 and CDR2 encoded by the germline V gene (reference sequence) are LNHDA and SQIVND. From the cysteine up to the phenylalanine, the CDR3 has a length of 13 residues. Solely the CDR3 DNA is kept, with 39 bases framed from the first base. This specimen comes from a study of blood T cell repertoires in COVID-19 (dated by TCRdb to 2018 to 2020). For context, the study as a whole: The collaborator samples originated in the United States, Italy and Spain and spanned the acute and convalescent phases of COVID-19. Where available, HLA class I and class II types were obtained from metadata supplied by the sample provider rather than from assay-based typing. Subjects who had been exposed to COVID-19, were actively infected with it, or had recovered from it provided the deeply sampled blood TCRbeta repertoires that made up the dataset. Samples were obtained from the ongoing ImmuneRACE study (first 160 participants) and from some 1,300 subjects provided by 6 global collaborators. Sample metadata almost always included a de-identified subject ID, COVID-19 status, age in years and sex. The material from the prospective study consisted of cDNA or gDNA derived from T cells, B-cell-depleted T cells, or PBMCs. The repertoires were released in a freely available public database intended as a resource for research on the immune response to SARS-CoV-2. The paper as a whole reports these results and caveats: Clinical and demographic metadata were provided uncurated, with the amount varying by source and participant.

TCRbeta CDR3 regions were amplified from genomic DNA using the immunoSEQ Assay, a bias-controlled multiplex PCR. On the study's bioinformatics: The number of nucleated cells in each sample was estimated from the amplification of reference gene primers within the assay. To quantify the absolute abundance of each unique TCRbeta CDR3 rearrangement, sequence reads were collapsed and filtered. For each sample, productive Simpson clonality was calculated as the square root of Simpson's diversity index across productive rearrangements. The immuneACCESS repertoire file appears here via TCRdb, limited to in-frame rearrangements. These files lack a portion of the clones; in checked studies, under half of the deficit traces to unresolved V genes, and the cause of the others is not known. V and J calls and clone size are those listed in that table; D and trimming were worked out from the DNA. The sample table shows about 200,000 clones, and 82% are seen once. The ten largest clones add up to roughly 5% of the sample.

Participants in the prospective study were enrolled through a virtual design, were aged roughly 18 to 90 years, and lived in 24 United States geographic areas. In the prospective study, cohorts were assigned on the basis of participant-reported clinical history obtained from a screening survey and a study questionnaire. Each participant in the prospective study had whole blood, serum and a nasopharyngeal or oropharyngeal swab collected by mobile phlebotomists. Participants in the prospective study had the option to provide additional blood draws and questionnaires over a roughly two-month period. Prospective study blood samples were shipped either frozen or at room temperature before DNA extraction.

The sample taken for sequencing was PBMCs or T cells enriched from blood (not recorded which). This TCR came from a woman aged 55-69 years with acute COVID-19. This chain joins TRBV19 to TRBJ1-1, and 7 junction bases match TRBD1. DNA sequence: TGTGCCACCCAAAGGACAGGCTCCACTGAAGCTTTCTTT. It is translated as CATQRTGSTEAFF.